A single sample gave rise to the 24 T cell receptor beta chains below, sequenced in a study of cytomegalovirus exposure and HLA in healthy donors. Primers for the PCR totalled 60 Vbeta and 13 Jbeta. Clones were read by immunoSEQ multiplex PCR, and TCRdb kept only the in-frame ones, dropping some. The table lists about 200,000 clones, 60% to 85% of them singletons. Sample: PBMCs. Receptors originate from a man in his forties in good health and CMV-seronegative.

The chain couples TRBV4-2 to TRBJ2-5; 10 nucleotides line up with TRBD2. Germline V gene lookup returns CDR1 LGHNA and CDR2 YNFKEQ. V gave up 0 bases and J gave up 5 bases; unmatched junction bases: 6. The CDR3 runs 16 residues. CDR3 DNA: TGTGCCAGCAGCCAAGATAAGGAGACTAGCGGGGAGACCCAGTACTTC. Amino acid sequence: CASSQDKETSGETQYF.

The J gene is TRBJ1-2, the V gene TRBV4-1; D is perhaps TRBD1 (6 bases). Germline V lookup: CDR1 MGHRA, CDR2 YSYEKL. Trimming stripped 5 bases from V and 5 bases from J, with 9 bases between. The CDR3 totals 12 residues. CDR3 coding DNA: TGCGCCAGCAGCGATACAGGGTATGGCTACACCTTC. This sequence encodes CASSDTGYGYTF.

The V call is TRBV27, the J call TRBJ1-1; D is perhaps TRBD1 (5 bases). The V gene's germline CDR1 is MNHEY and CDR2 SMNVEV (reference sequence). V lost 2 bases, J lost 7 bases, and 17 bases lay in between. This CDR3 comprises 15 residues. The DNA for the CDR3 is TGTGCCAGCAGTTTAGATAGGACACCGAGCTTTGAAGCTTTCTTT. It codes for CASSLDRTPSFEAFF.

This sequence joins TRBV28 and TRBJ1-4, with 8 bases matching TRBD1. The CDR3 contains 17 residues. Germline lookup yields CDR1 MDHEN and CDR2 SYDVKM. Trimming cost V 6 bases and J 3 bases; bases outside gene matches: 12. The CDR3 region has the DNA TGTGCCAGCAGCTTACCCTCAGGGGGCATTGCTAATGAAAAACTGTTTTTT. Translation: CASSLPSGGIANEKLFF. Supplemented by reference TRBV28 and TRBJ1-4, the full variable domain reads DVKVTQSSRYLVKRTGEKVFLECVQDMDHENMFWYRQDPGLGLRLIYFSYDVKMKEKGDIPEGYSVSREKKERFSLILESASTNQTSMYLCASSLPSGGIANEKLFFGSGTQLSVL.

The DNA for the CDR3 is TGTGCCAGCTCACCACTCGGGTCATCGGCGGAGACCCAGTACTTC. This codes for CASSPLGSSAETQYF. The chain links TRBV18 to TRBJ2-5, with D unclear. This CDR3 region has 15 residues. Trimming left V 1 base short and J 5 bases short, with 14 bases between. Germline V gene sequence: CDR1 KGHSH, CDR2 LQKENI.

V is TRBV6-5 and J is TRBJ1-5; TRBD1 matches at 7 bases. The germline CDR1 and CDR2 sequences are MNHEY and SVGAGI. This CDR3 comprises 14 residues. Trimming cost V 6 bases and J 10 bases; bases outside gene matches: 12. The CDR3 sequence: CASRPGGSIGPQHF. The CDR3 nucleotides read TGTGCCAGCAGACCAGGGGGAAGTATAGGTCCCCAGCATTTT.

This clone was seen a few times. The chain combines TRBV7-9 with TRBJ2-1, with no clear D. This CDR3 is built from 13 residues. The ends were cut back, 2 bases at V and 9 bases at J, with 11 bases in the middle. Germline values: CDR1 SEHNR, CDR2 FQNEAQ (reference sequence). The DNA of the CDR3 is TGTGCCAGCAGCTTACCACTTTCTAGTGAGCAGTTCTTC. Its protein product is CASSLPLSSEQFF.

V is TRBV27 and J is TRBJ1-3; D might be TRBD1 (5 bases). CDR1 MNHEY and CDR2 SMNVEV come from the germline V gene (reference sequence). CDR3 length: 14 residues. The V gene lost 3 bases and the J gene lost 2 bases, with 8 bases spanning the gap. Here the CDR3 reads CASSFLGAGNTIYF. In nucleotides, the CDR3 is TGTGCCAGCAGTTTTCTAGGGGCTGGAAACACCATATATTTT.

This clone was seen a single time. The chain has TRBV7-9 and TRBJ2-5; maybe TRBD1 (6 bases). Germline V gene lookup returns CDR1 SEHNR and CDR2 FQNEAQ (reference sequence). The CDR3 spans 15 residues. Between the trimmed V and J ends, which lost 3 bases and 2 bases, there was a span of 13 bases. CDR3 region: CASSFGQPKQETQYF. In nucleotides, the CDR3 is TGTGCCAGCAGCTTTGGACAGCCTAAGCAAGAGACCCAGTACTTC.

Only a few counts were recorded for this clone. This chain uses TRBV10-1 with TRBJ2-7; TRBD1 matches at 9 bases. Germline V gene lookup returns CDR1 WNHNN and CDR2 SYGVQD (reference sequence). J was trimmed by 0 bases and V by 3 bases; bases with no gene match: 6. This CDR3 region has 16 residues. For the CDR3, the DNA is TGCGCCAGCAGTGATGACAGGGGGAAGGCCTCCTACGAGCAGTACTTC. Translation gives CASSDDRGKASYEQYF.

About this clone itself: Other DNA sequences in this specimen translate into the identical CDR3. The CDR3 sequence: CASSVGTSGGSYNEQFF. The CDR3 DNA follows: TGTGCCAGCAGCGTTGGGACTAGCGGGGGCTCCTACAATGAGCAGTTCTTC. The chain recombines TRBV9 with TRBJ2-1, with 14 bases identical to TRBD2. This CDR3 spans 17 amino acids. Germline V gene lookup returns CDR1 SGDLS and CDR2 YYNGEE. After removal of 2 bases from V and 0 bases from J, the junction contained 1 base not matched to a gene.

The J gene is TRBJ1-6, the V gene TRBV6-5; D ambiguous. CDR1 and CDR2 from the germline V gene are MNHEY and SVGAGI. The CDR3 runs to 14 residues. V was cut by 6 bases and J by 5 bases, with 11 bases left in between. This CDR3 reads CASRAPLHNSPLHF. Here the CDR3 DNA reads TGTGCCAGCAGGGCCCCCCTCCATAATTCACCCCTCCACTTT.

This clone was seen once. The V gene is TRBV10-3, the J gene TRBJ1-3, with D possibly matching TRBD1 (6 bases). Germline V CDR1 and CDR2: ENHRY, SYGVKD. The CDR3 covers 16 residues. V lost 0 bases to trimming and J lost 4 bases, with 13 bases between them. The CDR3, as DNA: TGTGCCATCAGTGAGTCGCGAGGGCAGGGGGGAAACACCATATATTTT. Its translation is CAISESRGQGGNTIYF.

The chain couples TRBV7-9 to TRBJ2-1; maybe TRBD2 (6 bases). V shed 2 bases and J shed 3 bases, with 14 bases lying between them. Per the germline V gene, CDR1 is SEHNR and CDR2 is FQNEAQ (reference sequence). The CDR3 is 16 residues long. The CDR3 bases are TGTGCCAGCAGCTTAAAAAAGGGGACTCTCTACAATGAGCAGTTCTTC. Protein: CASSLKKGTLYNEQFF. Together with reference TRBV7-9 and TRBJ2-1, the CDR3 gives the full variable domain: DTGVSQNPRHKITKRGQNVTFRCDPISEHNRLYWYRQTLGQGPEFLTYFQNEAQLEKSRLLSDRFSAERPKGSFSTLEIQRTEQGDSAMYLCASSLKKGTLYNEQFFGPGTRLTVL.

This chain connects TRBV5-4 to TRBJ2-5; D gene uncertain. CDR3 length equals 15 residues. V dropped 0 bases and J dropped 9 bases, with 18 bases sitting between them. Germline CDR1 and CDR2: SGHNT and YYREEE (reference sequence). The CDR3 spells CASSLDSLPYEAQYF. For the CDR3, the DNA is TGTGCCAGCAGCTTGGACTCACTCCCGTACGAGGCCCAGTACTTC.

This clone was picked up a small number of times. CDR3 region: CASSVRSGRTGGEQFF. CDR3 DNA sequence: TGTGCCAGCAGCGTCCGTAGCGGGAGGACCGGGGGGGAGCAGTTCTTC. This chain uses TRBV7-9 with TRBJ2-1, with 10 bases that match TRBD2. Germline CDR1 SEHNR, CDR2 FQNEAQ (reference sequence). This CDR3 region has 16 residues. The J segment lost 10 bases and the V segment lost 5 bases, leaving 14 bases of the junction unmatched. The entire variable domain, with the rest obtained from reference TRBV7-9 and TRBJ2-1, is as follows: DTGVSQNPRHKITKRGQNVTFRCDPISEHNRLYWYRQTLGQGPEFLTYFQNEAQLEKSRLLSDRFSAERPKGSFSTLEIQRTEQGDSAMYLCASSVRSGRTGGEQFFGPGTRLTVL.

J is TRBJ1-2 and V is TRBV2; 9 bases agree with TRBD1. J gave up 7 bases and V 7 bases, and 16 bases lay outside the gene matches. The germline V gene encodes CDR1 SNHLY and CDR2 FYNNEI. This CDR3 has 16 residues. CDR3 bases: TGTGCCAGCACCCTGTCTGGGACAGGGAGTAGTGGTGGCTACACCTTC. Its protein product is CASTLSGTGSSGGYTF.

Of note for this clone: Other DNA sequences in the same sample also yield this CDR3. The chain employs TRBV18 and TRBJ2-7, with D tentatively TRBD1 (6 bases). The CDR3 covers 12 residues. Per the germline V gene, CDR1 is KGHSH and CDR2 is LQKENI. Trimming took 0 bases from V and 7 from J, leaving 7 bases between them. The CDR3 DNA is TGTGCCAGCTCACCACCCACAGGGGAGCAGTACTTC. Translation: CASSPPTGEQYF.

The gene calls are TRBV28 and TRBJ2-7; 7 nucleotides match TRBD1. The CDR3 covers 13 residues. V was clipped by 4 bases and J by 9 bases; unmatched bases: 9. CDR1 MDHEN and CDR2 SYDVKM come from the germline V gene. The CDR3 DNA sequence: TGTGCCAGCAGTTCGCCAGGGGGTACCGGGCAGTACTTC. Protein sequence: CASSSPGGTGQYF.

The chain carries TRBV9 and TRBJ2-7; 10 bases line up with TRBD1. CDR3 length equals 15 residues. Germline V gene lookup returns CDR1 SGDLS and CDR2 YYNGEE. Unmatched junction bases numbered 9, after V lost 4 bases and J lost 5 bases. CDR3 DNA: TGTGCCAGCAGCCCTCCCGGGACAGGGGCCCACGAGCAGTACTTC. Translated: CASSPPGTGAHEQYF.

The J gene is TRBJ1-3, the V gene TRBV6-5, with 9 bases aligning to TRBD1. Germline values: CDR1 MNHEY, CDR2 SVGAGI. The CDR3 runs to 15 residues. The ends lost 5 bases at V and 8 bases at J; junction bases unmatched: 10. The CDR3 here is CASSADRGVIDTIYF. The CDR3 DNA sequence: TGTGCCAGCAGTGCGGACAGGGGTGTTATTGACACCATATATTTT.

This clone came up a few times. This chain connects TRBV7-9 to TRBJ1-1, with 7 bases that match TRBD1. The CDR3 extends over 15 amino acids. In germline, CDR1 is SEHNR, CDR2 FQNEAQ (reference sequence). V trimming: 6 bases; J trimming: 4 bases; junction bases outside the gene matches: 11. The CDR3 DNA sequence: TGTGCCAGCAGTAGACTAAATACAGGGGTCACTGAAGCTTTCTTT. Its protein product is CASSRLNTGVTEAFF.

This clone was counted ten times or more. The CDR3 sequence: CASSLAGDYGYTF. DNA of the CDR3: TGTGCCAGCAGCTTGGCAGGGGACTATGGCTACACCTTC. The chain couples TRBV5-4 to TRBJ1-2; TRBD1 might be the D (6 bases). Looked up from germline, CDR1 is SGHNT and CDR2 is YYREEE (reference sequence). V was clipped by 0 bases and J by 3 bases, with 6 bases between them. The CDR3 runs to 13 residues.

The rearrangement uses TRBV9 and TRBJ1-5; weak D call: TRBD1 (6 bases). Germline CDR1 reads SGDLS; CDR2 reads YYNGEE. CDR3 length equals 14 residues. The V and J ends lost 3 bases and 5 bases respectively, with 12 bases between them. The CDR3 reads CASSAGQSYQPQHF. The CDR3 DNA follows: TGTGCCAGCAGCGCAGGACAGTCCTATCAGCCCCAGCATTTT.